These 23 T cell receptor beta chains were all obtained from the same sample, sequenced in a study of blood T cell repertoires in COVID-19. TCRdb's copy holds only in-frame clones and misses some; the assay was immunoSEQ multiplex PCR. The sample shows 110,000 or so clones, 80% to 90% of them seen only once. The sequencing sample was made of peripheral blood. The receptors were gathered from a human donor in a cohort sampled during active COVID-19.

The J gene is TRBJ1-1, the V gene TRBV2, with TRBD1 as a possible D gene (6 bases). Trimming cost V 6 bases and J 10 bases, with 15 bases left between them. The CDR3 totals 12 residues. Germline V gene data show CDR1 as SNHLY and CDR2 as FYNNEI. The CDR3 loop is CASRGQTVLAFF. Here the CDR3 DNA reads TGTGCCAGCAGGGGACAAACGGTCCTAGCTTTCTTT.

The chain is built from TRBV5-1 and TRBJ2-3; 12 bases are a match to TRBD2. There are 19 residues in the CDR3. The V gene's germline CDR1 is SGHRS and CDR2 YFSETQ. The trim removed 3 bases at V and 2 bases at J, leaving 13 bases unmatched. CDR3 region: CASSSVTSGSRPPTDTQYF. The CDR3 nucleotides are TGCGCCAGCAGCTCCGTGACTAGCGGGAGTAGGCCCCCCACAGATACGCAGTATTTT.

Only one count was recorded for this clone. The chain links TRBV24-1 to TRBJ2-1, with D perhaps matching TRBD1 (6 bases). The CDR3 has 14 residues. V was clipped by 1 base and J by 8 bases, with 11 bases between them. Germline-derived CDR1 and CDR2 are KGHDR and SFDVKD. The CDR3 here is CATSDFGQRHEQFF. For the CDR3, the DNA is TGTGCCACCAGTGATTTCGGACAGAGGCATGAGCAGTTCTTC.

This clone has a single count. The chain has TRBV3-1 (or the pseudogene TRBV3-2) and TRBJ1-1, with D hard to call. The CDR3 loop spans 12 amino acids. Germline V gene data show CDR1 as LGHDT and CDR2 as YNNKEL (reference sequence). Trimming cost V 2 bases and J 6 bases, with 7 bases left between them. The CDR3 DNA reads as TGTGCCAGCAGCCAATCTCCCCCTGAAGCTTTCTTT. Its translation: CASSQSPPEAFF.

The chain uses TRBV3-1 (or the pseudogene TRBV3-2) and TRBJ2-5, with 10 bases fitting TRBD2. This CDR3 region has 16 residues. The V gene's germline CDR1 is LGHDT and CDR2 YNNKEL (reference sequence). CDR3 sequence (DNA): TGTGCGGCCCAACCCGGTAGCGGGGGGCGGGGGGAGACCCAGTACTTC. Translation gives CAAQPGSGGRGETQYF.

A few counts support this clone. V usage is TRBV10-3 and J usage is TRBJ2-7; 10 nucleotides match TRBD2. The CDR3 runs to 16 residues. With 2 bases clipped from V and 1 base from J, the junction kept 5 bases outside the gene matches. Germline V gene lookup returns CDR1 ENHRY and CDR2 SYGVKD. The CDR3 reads CAISEPASGGSYEQYF. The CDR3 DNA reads TGTGCCATCAGTGAGCCGGCTAGCGGGGGTTCCTACGAGCAGTACTTC.

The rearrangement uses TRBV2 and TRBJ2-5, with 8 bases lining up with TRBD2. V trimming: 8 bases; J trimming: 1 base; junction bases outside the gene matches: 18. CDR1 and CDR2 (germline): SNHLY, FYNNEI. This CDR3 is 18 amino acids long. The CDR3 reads CASRRWRGAPGPQETQYF. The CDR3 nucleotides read TGTGCCAGCCGGCGGTGGCGGGGGGCACCCGGGCCCCAAGAGACCCAGTACTTC.

DNA for the CDR3: TGTGCCAGCACTAAACAGTTTCTCGCTGAAGCTTTCTTT. It codes for CASTKQFLAEAFF. The chain links TRBV2 to TRBJ1-1; D gene uncertain. V was pared by 7 bases and J by 6 bases, with 15 bases between. The CDR3 runs 13 residues. Germline values: CDR1 SNHLY, CDR2 FYNNEI.

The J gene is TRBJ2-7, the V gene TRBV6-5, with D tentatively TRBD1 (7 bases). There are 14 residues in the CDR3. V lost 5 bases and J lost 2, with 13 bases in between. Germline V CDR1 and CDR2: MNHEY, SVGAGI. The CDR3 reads CASSTEGATYEQYF. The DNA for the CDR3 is TGTGCCAGCAGTACGGAGGGGGCCACCTACGAGCAGTACTTC.

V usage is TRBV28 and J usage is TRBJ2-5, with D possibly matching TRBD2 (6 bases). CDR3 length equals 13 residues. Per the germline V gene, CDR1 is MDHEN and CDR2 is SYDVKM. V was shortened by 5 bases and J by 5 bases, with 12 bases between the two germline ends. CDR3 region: CASSTSFGETQYF. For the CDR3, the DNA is TGTGCCAGCAGTACTAGCTTTGGGGAGACCCAGTACTTC.

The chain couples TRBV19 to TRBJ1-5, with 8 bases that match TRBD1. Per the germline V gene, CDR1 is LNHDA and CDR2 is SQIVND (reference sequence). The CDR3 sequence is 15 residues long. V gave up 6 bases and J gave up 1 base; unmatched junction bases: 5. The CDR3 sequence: CASRTTGASNQPQHF. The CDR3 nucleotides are TGTGCCAGTAGGACGACAGGGGCGAGCAATCAGCCCCAGCATTTT. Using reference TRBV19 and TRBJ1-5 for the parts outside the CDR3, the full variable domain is DGGITQSPKYLFRKEGQNVTLSCEQNLNHDAMYWYRQDPGQGLRLIYYSQIVNDFQKGDIAEGYSVSREKKESFPLTVTSAQKNPTAFYLCASRTTGASNQPQHFGDGTRLSIL.

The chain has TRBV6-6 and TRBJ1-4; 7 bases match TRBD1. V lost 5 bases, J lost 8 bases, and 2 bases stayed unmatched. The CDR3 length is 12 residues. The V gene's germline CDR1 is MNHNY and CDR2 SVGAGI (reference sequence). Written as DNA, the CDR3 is TGTGCCAGCAGTCCGGGACAGGAAAAACTGTTTTTT. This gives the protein CASSPGQEKLFF.

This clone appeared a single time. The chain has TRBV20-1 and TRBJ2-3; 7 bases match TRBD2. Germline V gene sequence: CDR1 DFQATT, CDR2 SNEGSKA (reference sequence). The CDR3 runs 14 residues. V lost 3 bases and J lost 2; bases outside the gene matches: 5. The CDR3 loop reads CSASWGRVTDTQYF. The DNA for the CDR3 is TGCAGTGCTAGTTGGGGGAGGGTCACAGATACGCAGTATTTT.

The CDR3 DNA reads TGCGCCAGCAGCTTGGACGCGACAGTCAATTCACCCCTCCACTTT. Residues: CASSLDATVNSPLHF. J is TRBJ1-6 and V is TRBV5-1, with D possibly TRBD1 on 5 matching bases. The CDR3 totals 15 residues. The V gene lost 0 bases and the J gene lost 7 bases, with 11 bases spanning the gap. Germline V lookup: CDR1 SGHRS, CDR2 YFSETQ.

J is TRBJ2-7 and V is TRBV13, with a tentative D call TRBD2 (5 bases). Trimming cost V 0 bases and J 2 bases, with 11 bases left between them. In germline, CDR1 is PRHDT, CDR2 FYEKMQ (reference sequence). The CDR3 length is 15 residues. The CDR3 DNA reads TGTGCCAGCAGCTTAGGTCTACAGCGGCCCTACGAGCAGTACTTC. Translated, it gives CASSLGLQRPYEQYF. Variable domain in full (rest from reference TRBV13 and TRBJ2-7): AAGVIQSPRHLIKEKRETATLKCYPIPRHDTVYWYQQGPGQDPQFLISFYEKMQSDKGSIPDRFSAQQFSDYHSELNMSSLELGDSALYFCASSLGLQRPYEQYFGPGTRLTVT.

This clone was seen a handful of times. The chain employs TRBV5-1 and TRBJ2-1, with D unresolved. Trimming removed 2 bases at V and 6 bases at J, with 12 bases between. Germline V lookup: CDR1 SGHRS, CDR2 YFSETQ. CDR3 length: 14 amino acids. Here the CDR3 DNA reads TGCGCCAGCAGCTTAGGTGAGGTGGGCAATGAGCAGTTCTTC. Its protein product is CASSLGEVGNEQFF.

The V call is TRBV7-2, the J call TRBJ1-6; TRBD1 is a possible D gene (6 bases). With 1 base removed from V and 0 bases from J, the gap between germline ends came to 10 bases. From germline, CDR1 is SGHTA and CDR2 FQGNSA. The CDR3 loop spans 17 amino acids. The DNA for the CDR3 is TGTGCCAGCAGCTTAGGGGCAGGGGCCTCCTATAATTCACCCCTCCACTTT. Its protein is CASSLGAGASYNSPLHF.

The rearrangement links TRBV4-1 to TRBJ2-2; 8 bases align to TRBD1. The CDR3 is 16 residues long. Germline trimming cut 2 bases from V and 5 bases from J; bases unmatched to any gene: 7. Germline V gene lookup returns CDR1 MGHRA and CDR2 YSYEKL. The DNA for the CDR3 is TGCGCCAGCAGCCAACAGGGGGCCGGCGGAACCGGGGAGCTGTTTTTT. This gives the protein CASSQQGAGGTGELFF.

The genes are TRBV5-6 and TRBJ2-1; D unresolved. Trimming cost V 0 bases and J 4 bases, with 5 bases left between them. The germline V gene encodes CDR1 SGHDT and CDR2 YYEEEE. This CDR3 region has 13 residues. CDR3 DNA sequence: TGTGCCAGCAGCTTGGGACTGTACAATGAGCAGTTCTTC. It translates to CASSLGLYNEQFF.

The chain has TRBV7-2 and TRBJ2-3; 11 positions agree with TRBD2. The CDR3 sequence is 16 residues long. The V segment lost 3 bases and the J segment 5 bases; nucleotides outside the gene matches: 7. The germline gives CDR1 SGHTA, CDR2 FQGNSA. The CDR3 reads CASSFQPTSGRDTQYF. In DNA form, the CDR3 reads TGTGCCAGCAGCTTCCAGCCTACTAGCGGGAGAGATACGCAGTATTTT.

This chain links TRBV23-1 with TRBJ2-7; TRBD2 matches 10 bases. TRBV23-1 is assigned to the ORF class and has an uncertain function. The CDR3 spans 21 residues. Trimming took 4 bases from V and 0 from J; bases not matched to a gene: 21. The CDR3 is CASSPEGPLPGLATNSYEQYF. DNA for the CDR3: TGCGCCAGCAGTCCGGAGGGTCCCCTTCCGGGACTAGCGACAAACTCCTACGAGCAGTACTTC.

This CDR3 reads CATKSTGETYNEQFF. The CDR3 DNA sequence: TGTGCCACCAAATCGACAGGGGAAACCTACAATGAGCAGTTCTTC. The V gene is TRBV24-1, the J gene TRBJ2-1; the match to TRBD1 covers 8 bases. Germline assignment: CDR1 KGHDR and CDR2 SFDVKD. Unmatched junction bases numbered 7, after V lost 8 bases and J lost 2 bases. This CDR3 has 15 residues.

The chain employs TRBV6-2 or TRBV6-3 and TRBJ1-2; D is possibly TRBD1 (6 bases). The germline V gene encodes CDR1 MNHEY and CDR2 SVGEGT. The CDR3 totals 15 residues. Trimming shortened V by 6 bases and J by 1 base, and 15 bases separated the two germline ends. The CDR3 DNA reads TGTGCCAGCAGCCCCGACAGGAGGAATAACTATGGCTACACCTTC. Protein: CASSPDRRNNYGYTF.